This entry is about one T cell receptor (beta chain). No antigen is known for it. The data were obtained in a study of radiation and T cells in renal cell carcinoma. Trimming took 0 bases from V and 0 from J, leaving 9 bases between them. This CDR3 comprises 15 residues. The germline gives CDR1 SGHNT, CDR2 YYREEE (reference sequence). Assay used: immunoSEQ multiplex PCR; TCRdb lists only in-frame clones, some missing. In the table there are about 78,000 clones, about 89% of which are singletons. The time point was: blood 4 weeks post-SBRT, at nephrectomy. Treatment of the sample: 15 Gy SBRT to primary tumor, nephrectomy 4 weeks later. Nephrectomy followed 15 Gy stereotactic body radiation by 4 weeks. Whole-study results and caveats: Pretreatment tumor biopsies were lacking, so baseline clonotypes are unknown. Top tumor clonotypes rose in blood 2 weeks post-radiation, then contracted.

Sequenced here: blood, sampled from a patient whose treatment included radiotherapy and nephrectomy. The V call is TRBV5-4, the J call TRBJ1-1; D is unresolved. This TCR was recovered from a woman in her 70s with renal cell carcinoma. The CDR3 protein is CASSLEAGLNTEAFF. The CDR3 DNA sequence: TGTGCCAGCAGCTTGGAGGCAGGACTGAACACTGAAGCTTTCTTT.